This is a list of T cell receptor beta chains from one sample in a study of blood T cell repertoires in COVID-19. Clones were sequenced by immunoSEQ multiplex PCR, and TCRdb holds only the in-frame ones, with some missing. The top ten clones hold under 5.5% of a sample with tens of thousands of clones, approximately 88% of them seen once. Sample: peripheral blood. Receptors were obtained from a man aged 55 to 70 with COVID-19, enrolled during active disease. Each CDR3 is given with its conserved first and last residue. A D gene is named only where the DNA matches it firmly. Clone size is not always given. Where it is, it says once, few, many or a class for expanded clones.

size	V	J	D	DNA	CDR3
NA	TRBV6-5	TRBJ2-7	TRBD1	TGTGCCAGCAGCTCCGGGACAGGGGACTCCTACGAGCAGTACTTC	CASSSGTGDSYEQYF
NA	TRBV11-2	TRBJ1-1	TRBD1	TGTGCCAGCAGCACCCTACAGGGGGCCGGCACTGAAGCTTTCTTT	CASSTLQGAGTEAFF
NA	TRBV30	TRBJ1-1	NA	TGTGCCTGGAACGGGGGTAAGGCTGAAGCTTTCTTT	CAWNGGKAEAFF
NA	TRBV2	TRBJ2-3	NA	TGTGCCAGCGGCCCAGGCCCGGGGGGCACAGATACGCAGTATTTT	CASGPGPGGTDTQYF
NA	TRBV28	TRBJ1-2	NA	TGTGCCAGCAGGGTGGGTTTAACAGTGAGAGCTAACTATGGCTACACCTTC	CASRVGLTVRANYGYTF
NA	TRBV7-2	TRBJ2-7	NA	TGTGCCAGCAGTCACAAGAACGAGCAGTACTTC	CASSHKNEQYF
NA	TRBV10-3	TRBJ1-3	NA	TGTGCCATCAGTGAGTCGAGTATGGGTAGAGGAACTGGAAACACCATATATTTT	CAISESSMGRGTGNTIYF
NA	TRBV24-1	TRBJ1-1	NA	TGTGCCACCAGTGATGCCCGGGAGAACACTGAAGCTTTCTTT	CATSDARENTEAFF
NA	TRBV2	TRBJ2-3	NA	TGTGCCAGCACCTTGGGCGGGTTCCGCCTTTTT	CASTLGGFRLF
few	TRBV2	TRBJ2-5	NA	TGTGCCAGCAGTGAGATGCAGGTCCAAGAGACCCAGTACTTC	CASSEMQVQETQYF
NA	TRBV7-9	TRBJ1-2	TRBD1	TGTGCCAGCAGCTTACGACAGGGGTATGGCTACACCTTC	CASSLRQGYGYTF
NA	TRBV6-5	TRBJ1-2	TRBD1	TGTGCCAGCAGTTGGACAGGGGGATTAAACTATGGCTACACCTTC	CASSWTGGLNYGYTF
NA	TRBV18	TRBJ1-2	NA	TGTGCCAGCTCACCTGGCAGTAACTATGGCTACACCTTC	CASSPGSNYGYTF
NA	TRBV28	TRBJ2-2	TRBD2	TGTGCCAGCCGACTAGCGGGAGGGCCGAAAACCGGGGAGCTGTTTTTT	CASRLAGGPKTGELFF
NA	TRBV7-6	TRBJ1-1	TRBD1	TGTGCCAGCAGTGACAGGGGGGCTGAAGCTTTCTTT	CASSDRGAEAFF
NA	TRBV7-9	TRBJ1-2	NA	TGTGCCAGCAGCTTAGCGTTGGCCAGGTGGGATGGCTACACCTTC	CASSLALARWDGYTF
once	TRBV28	TRBJ2-3	TRBD2	TGTGCCAGCAGTCCATATCCGTGGACTAGCGGGAGAGGAGATACGCAGTATTTT	CASSPYPWTSGRGDTQYF
NA	TRBV9	TRBJ1-6	NA	TGTGCCAGCAGCTTAAGGACAGATAATTCACCCCTCCACTTT	CASSLRTDNSPLHF
NA	TRBV19	TRBJ2-2	NA	TGTGCCAGTAGGGGGGCAGGGAACACCGGGGAGCTGTTTTTT	CASRGAGNTGELFF
NA	TRBV6-2/TRBV6-3	TRBJ1-4	NA	TGTGCCAGCAGTTACTCAGGGGGAACTAATGAAAAACTGTTTTTT	CASSYSGGTNEKLFF
NA	TRBV19	TRBJ1-1	NA	TGTGCCAGTAATCCCCCGTTGGGCAGGGAAAACACTGAAGCTTTCTTT	CASNPPLGRENTEAFF
NA	TRBV3-1/TRBV3-2	TRBJ2-3	NA	TGTGCCAGCAGCCAAGATGTAAGCCAGGGTACGCAGTATTTT	CASSQDVSQGTQYF
NA	TRBV2	TRBJ1-6	TRBD1	TGTGCCAGCAGACGGGACAGGACATATAATTCACCCCTCCACTTT	CASRRDRTYNSPLHF
NA	TRBV3-1/TRBV3-2	TRBJ2-2	NA	TGTGCCAGCAGCCGGACCCCAGGCGGGGTCGGGGCCGGGGAGCTGTTTTTT	CASSRTPGGVGAGELFF
NA	TRBV6-2/TRBV6-3	TRBJ1-1	TRBD1	TGTGCCAGCAGTTACTCGAGGGGACAGGGGGAAACTGAAGCTTTCTTT	CASSYSRGQGETEAFF
few	TRBV4-1	TRBJ2-1	TRBD2	TGCGCCAGCAGCTCCCGACTAGCAGGTCAATTCGGTGAGCAGTTCTTC	CASSSRLAGQFGEQFF
NA	TRBV5-5	TRBJ2-7	TRBD1	TGTGCCAGCAGCCCGACAGGGGGCCGATACGAGCAGTACTTC	CASSPTGGRYEQYF
NA	TRBV4-1	TRBJ1-1	NA	TGCGCCAGCAGCCAAGACCGCAGGGGCACTGAAGCTTTCTTT	CASSQDRRGTEAFF
once	TRBV2	TRBJ1-1	TRBD1	TGTGCCAGCAGTGGACGACAGGGGGCGATGAACACTGAAGCTTTCTTT	CASSGRQGAMNTEAFF
NA	TRBV5-6	TRBJ2-7	TRBD1	TGTGCCAGCAGCTTGGGTGACAGGGGCTTAACCTACGAGCAGTACTTC	CASSLGDRGLTYEQYF
NA	TRBV5-4	TRBJ2-1	TRBD2	TGTGCCAGCAGCTTAGAGGGCCTAGCGGGAGGGTTGGCATACAATGAGCAGTTCTTC	CASSLEGLAGGLAYNEQFF
NA	TRBV18	TRBJ1-1	TRBD1	TGTGCCAGCTCCCGGGACAGCTACACTGAAGCTTTCTTT	CASSRDSYTEAFF
few	TRBV25-1	TRBJ2-3	NA	TGTGCCAGCAGTCTAGGGGGAGATACGCAGTATTTT	CASSLGGDTQYF
NA	TRBV19	TRBJ2-5	TRBD2	TGTGCCAGTAGTTGGGGGGGGGAGACCCAGTACTTC	CASSWGGETQYF
NA	TRBV15	TRBJ1-2	NA	TGTGCCACCAGCCCCCCGGCGGCCCGGTGGGTCTATGGCTACACCTTC	CATSPPAARWVYGYTF
NA	TRBV29-1	TRBJ1-1	NA	TGCAGCGTCAACCCTGGCAGTGAGGGCACTGAAGCTTTCTTT	CSVNPGSEGTEAFF
NA	TRBV30	TRBJ1-6	TRBD1	TGTGCCTGGAGTCAAGGACAGGCGGATTCACCCCTCCACTTT	CAWSQGQADSPLHF
once	TRBV6-5	TRBJ2-1	NA	TGTGCCAGCAGTTACGGCTCTCTCGGGAATGAGCAGTTCTTC	CASSYGSLGNEQFF
few	TRBV5-5	TRBJ1-2	NA	TGTGCCAGCAGCGCGGAGACGACAGTCTATGGCTACACCTTC	CASSAETTVYGYTF
once	TRBV27	TRBJ1-1	TRBD1	TGTGCCAGCAGTCCCAGGGACAGGGGGGTCGATTCTGAAGCTTTCTTT	CASSPRDRGVDSEAFF
NA	TRBV3-1/TRBV3-2	TRBJ2-7	TRBD2	TGTGCCAGCAGCCAAGATCGTTTGGCGGGAGCCTACGAGCAGTACTTC	CASSQDRLAGAYEQYF
NA	TRBV5-4	TRBJ2-3	NA	TGTGCCAGCAGCATCGGACACCCTAGGACGGCAGATACGCAGTATTTT	CASSIGHPRTADTQYF
NA	TRBV4-3	TRBJ2-6	NA	TGCGCCAGCAGCCAAGATCGGGTCGGGGTGACCGGGGCCAACGTCCTGACTTTC	CASSQDRVGVTGANVLTF
NA	TRBV9	TRBJ2-3	TRBD2	TGTGCCAGCAGCGGGAAGCGGGATACTAGCACAGATACGCAGTATTTT	CASSGKRDTSTDTQYF
NA	TRBV11-2	TRBJ1-2	NA	TGTGCCAGCAGCTTAGTCGGGCCGGGGGGAGTAAATGGCTACACCTTC	CASSLVGPGGVNGYTF
NA	TRBV6-6	TRBJ2-7	TRBD2	TGTGCCAGCAGTCTGCAGACTAGCGGAGCTTACGAGCAGTACTTC	CASSLQTSGAYEQYF
once	TRBV19	TRBJ2-2	NA	TGTGCCAGTAGTATCCAAGGGGTTGGGGAGCTGTTTTTT	CASSIQGVGELFF
NA	TRBV2	TRBJ1-5	NA	TGTGCCAGCAGTGACTTGGCAGGGGAGGGTCAGCCCCAGCATTTT	CASSDLAGEGQPQHF
once	TRBV19	TRBJ1-5	TRBD1	TGTGCCAGTTCCCGGACAGGGCTTCAGCCCCAGCATTTT	CASSRTGLQPQHF
NA	TRBV9	TRBJ2-7	NA	TGTGCCAGTTCCAGGACTAGGGGGGCGGGAGTATACGAGCAGTACTTC	CASSRTRGAGVYEQYF
NA	TRBV19	TRBJ2-4	TRBD2	TGTGCCAGTAGTAGAGAGGCGGGAGGGCCTAAAAACATTCAGTACTTC	CASSREAGGPKNIQYF
NA	TRBV5-4	TRBJ2-1	TRBD2	TGTGCCAGCACCCGACTAGCGGGGGCTTACAATGAGCAGTTCTTC	CASTRLAGAYNEQFF
NA	TRBV3-1/TRBV3-2	TRBJ2-3	NA	TGTGCCAGCAGCCAAGGGCCATCTAGCACAGATACGCAGTATTTT	CASSQGPSSTDTQYF
NA	TRBV5-1	TRBJ1-1	NA	TGCGCCAGCAGCTTGATGGCAGGGGACACTGAAGCTTTCTTT	CASSLMAGDTEAFF
NA	TRBV9	TRBJ1-1	NA	TGTGCCAGCAGCGTAGGGCCGTTGAACACTGAAGCTTTCTTT	CASSVGPLNTEAFF